The 3 T cell receptor beta chains listed next were all sequenced from one sample in a study of cytomegalovirus exposure and HLA in healthy donors. PCR used 60 Vbeta primers and 13 Jbeta primers. TCRdb keeps only in-frame clones here, not all; method: immunoSEQ multiplex PCR. The sample has about 120,000 clones; around 77% are singletons. Sequenced: PBMCs. The receptors here all came from a man between 18 and 35 years old in good health and CMV-seropositive.

The chain joins TRBV6-9 to TRBJ2-7, with D perhaps TRBD1 (5 bases). With 5 bases removed from V and 0 bases from J, the gap between germline ends came to 17 bases. This CDR3 contains 16 residues. From germline, CDR1 is MNHGY and CDR2 SVAAGI. This chain's CDR3 is CASSQKRTYDSYEQYF. CDR3 sequence (DNA): TGTGCCAGCAGTCAAAAGAGGACATATGACTCCTACGAGCAGTACTTC.

V and J are TRBV5-1 and TRBJ2-1, with D perhaps TRBD1 (6 bases). The CDR3 runs to 15 residues. Trimming shortened V by 5 bases and J by 0 bases, and 12 bases separated the two germline ends. The germline CDR1 and CDR2 sequences are SGHRS and YFSETQ. This CDR3 reads CASSIADSSYNEQFF. CDR3 coding DNA: TGCGCCAGCAGTATTGCGGACAGCTCCTACAATGAGCAGTTCTTC.

The chain joins TRBV6-5 to TRBJ2-1, with 9 bases aligning to TRBD1. V lost 5 bases, J lost 8 bases, and 10 bases stayed unmatched. CDR3 length equals 15 residues. Per germline, CDR1 MNHEY and CDR2 SVGAGI. The CDR3 sequence is CASSPGQGIHYEQFF. The CDR3 DNA is TGTGCCAGCAGTCCCGGACAGGGGATCCACTATGAGCAGTTCTTC.